Only a few counts were recorded for the clone carrying this T cell receptor beta chain. These data originate in a study of response to subunit inactivated influenza vaccine. TCRdb re-analysed the RT-PCR reads in MiXCR, keeping a single row per CDR3 protein. The sample has more than 400,000 distinct CDR3 sequences; around 7.7% are singletons. Germline CDR1 reads DFQATT; CDR2 reads SNEGSKA (reference sequence). The CDR3 length is 14 residues. With 2 bases clipped from V and 2 bases from J, the junction kept 4 bases outside the gene matches. This TCR was recovered from a man in his fifties or sixties who received an inactivated influenza vaccine. The sample consisted of PBMCs from blood, taken less than 30 months after vaccination. J is TRBJ2-3 and V is TRBV20-1; 7 nucleotides align to TRBD2. The CDR3 sequence is CSARYGGNTDTQYF. In DNA, the CDR3 is TGCAGTGCTAGATACGGGGGGAACACAGATACGCAGTATTTT.